This entry concerns a single T cell receptor (beta chain). Profiled with immunoSEQ multiplex PCR; TCRdb holds only in-frame clones, not every one. The sample lists 250,000 to 300,000 clones, around 89% occurring once. The sample originates from a study of blood T cell repertoires in COVID-19. Germline CDR1 MNHEY, CDR2 SVGAGI. After removal of 6 bases from V and 14 bases from J, the junction contained 7 bases not matched to a gene. The CDR3 consists of 12 residues. The receptor's source is a woman between 40 and 50 years old who had recovered from COVID-19. The chain couples TRBV6-5 to TRBJ2-3, with 11 bases lining up with TRBD2. The sequenced sample was peripheral blood. This CDR3 reads CASRPLAGGSYF. The CDR3 coding sequence is TGTGCCAGCAGGCCGCTAGCGGGAGGTTCGTATTTT.